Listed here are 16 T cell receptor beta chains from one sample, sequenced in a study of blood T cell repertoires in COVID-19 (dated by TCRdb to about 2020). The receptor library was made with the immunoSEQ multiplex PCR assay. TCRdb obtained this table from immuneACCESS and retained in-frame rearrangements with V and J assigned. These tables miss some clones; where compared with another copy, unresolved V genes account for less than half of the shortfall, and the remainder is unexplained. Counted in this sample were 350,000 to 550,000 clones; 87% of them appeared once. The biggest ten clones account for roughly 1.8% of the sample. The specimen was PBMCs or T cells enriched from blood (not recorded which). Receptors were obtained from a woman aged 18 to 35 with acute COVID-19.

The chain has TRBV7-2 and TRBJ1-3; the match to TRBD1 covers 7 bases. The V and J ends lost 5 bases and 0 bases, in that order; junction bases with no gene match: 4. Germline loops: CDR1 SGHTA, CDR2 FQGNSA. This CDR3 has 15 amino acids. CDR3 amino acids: CASSTRTGSGNTIYF. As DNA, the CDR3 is TGTGCCAGCAGCACACGGACAGGCTCTGGAAACACCATATATTTT.

CDR3 DNA sequence: TGTGCCAGCACCACCCCAGGGGGCAGAGGTAATTCACCCCTCCACTTT. Encoded protein: CASTTPGGRGNSPLHF. The chain carries TRBV6-6 and TRBJ1-6; 8 bases match TRBD1. Trimming took 7 bases from V and 6 from J; bases not matched to a gene: 11. Germline V gene data show CDR1 as MNHNY and CDR2 as SVGAGI (reference sequence). CDR3 length: 16 residues.

The CDR3 spells CASSLGRSYEQYF. The CDR3 bases are TGTGCCAGCAGCTTGGGGCGCTCCTACGAGCAGTACTTC. This chain connects TRBV11-1 to TRBJ2-7, with D perhaps TRBD1 (5 bases). Germline V gene data show CDR1 as SGHAT and CDR2 as FQDESV (reference sequence). The CDR3 length is 13 residues. Deletions cut 3 bases from V and 0 bases from J, with 6 bases between.

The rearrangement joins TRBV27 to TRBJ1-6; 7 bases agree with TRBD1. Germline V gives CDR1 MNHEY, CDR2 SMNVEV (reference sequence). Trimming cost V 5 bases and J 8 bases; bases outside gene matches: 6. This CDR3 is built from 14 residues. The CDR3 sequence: CASSLEGAHSPLHF. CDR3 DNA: TGTGCCAGCAGTCTCGAGGGGGCGCATTCACCCCTCCACTTT.

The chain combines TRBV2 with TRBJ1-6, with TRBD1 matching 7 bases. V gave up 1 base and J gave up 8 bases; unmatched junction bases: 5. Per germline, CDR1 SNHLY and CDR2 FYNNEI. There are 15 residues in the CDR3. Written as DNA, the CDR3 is TGTGCCAGCAGTGAAGACAGGGGCAGGGATTCACCCCTCCACTTT. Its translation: CASSEDRGRDSPLHF.

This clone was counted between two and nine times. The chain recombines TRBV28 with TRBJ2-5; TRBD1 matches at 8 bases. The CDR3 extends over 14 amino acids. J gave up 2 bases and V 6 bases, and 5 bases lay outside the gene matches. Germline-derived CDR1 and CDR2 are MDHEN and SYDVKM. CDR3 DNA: TGTGCCAGCAGGGAACAGGGGGGTCAAGAGACCCAGTACTTC. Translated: CASREQGGQETQYF.

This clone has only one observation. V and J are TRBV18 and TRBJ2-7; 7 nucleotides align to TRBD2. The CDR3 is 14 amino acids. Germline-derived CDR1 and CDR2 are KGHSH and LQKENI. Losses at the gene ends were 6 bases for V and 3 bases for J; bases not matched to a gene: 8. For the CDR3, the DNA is TGTGCCAGCTCCCCCGGGGGGTTCGGCTACGAGCAGTACTTC. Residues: CASSPGGFGYEQYF. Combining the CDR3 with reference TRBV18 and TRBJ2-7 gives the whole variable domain NAGVMQNPRHLVRRRGQEARLRCSPMKGHSHVYWYRQLPEEGLKFMVYLQKENIIDESGMPKERFSAEFPKEGPSILRIQQVVRGDSAAYFCASSPGGFGYEQYFGPGTRLTVT.

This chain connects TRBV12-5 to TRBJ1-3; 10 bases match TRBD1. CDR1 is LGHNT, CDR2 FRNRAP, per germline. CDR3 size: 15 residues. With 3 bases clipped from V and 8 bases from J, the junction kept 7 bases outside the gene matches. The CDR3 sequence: CASGLWDRGEYTIYF. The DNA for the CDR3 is TGTGCTAGTGGTTTATGGGACAGGGGCGAGTACACCATATATTTT.

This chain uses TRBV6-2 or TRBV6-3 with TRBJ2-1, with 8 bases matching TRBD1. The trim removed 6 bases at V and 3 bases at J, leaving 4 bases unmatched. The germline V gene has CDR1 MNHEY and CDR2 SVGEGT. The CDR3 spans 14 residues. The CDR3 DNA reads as TGTGCCAGCAGCAGACAGGGGATCTACAATGAGCAGTTCTTC. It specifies CASSRQGIYNEQFF.

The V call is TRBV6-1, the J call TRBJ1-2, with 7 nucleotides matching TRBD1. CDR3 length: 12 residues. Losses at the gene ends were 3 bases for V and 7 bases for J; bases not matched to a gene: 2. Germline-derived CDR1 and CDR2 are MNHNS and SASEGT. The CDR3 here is CASSDRGIGYTF. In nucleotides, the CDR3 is TGTGCCAGCAGTGACAGGGGGATTGGCTACACCTTC.

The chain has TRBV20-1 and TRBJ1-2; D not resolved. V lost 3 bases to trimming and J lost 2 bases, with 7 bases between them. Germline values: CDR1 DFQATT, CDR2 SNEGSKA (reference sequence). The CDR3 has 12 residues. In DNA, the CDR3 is TGCAGTGCTAGTGGAGGGAACTATGGCTACACCTTC. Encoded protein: CSASGGNYGYTF.

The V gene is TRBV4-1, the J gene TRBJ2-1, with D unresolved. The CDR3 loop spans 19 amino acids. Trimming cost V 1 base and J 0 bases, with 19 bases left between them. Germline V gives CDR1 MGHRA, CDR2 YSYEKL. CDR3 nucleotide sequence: TGCGCCAGCAGCCAAGCTTTGTTTGCACTATCGGGCTCCTACAATGAGCAGTTCTTC. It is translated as CASSQALFALSGSYNEQFF.

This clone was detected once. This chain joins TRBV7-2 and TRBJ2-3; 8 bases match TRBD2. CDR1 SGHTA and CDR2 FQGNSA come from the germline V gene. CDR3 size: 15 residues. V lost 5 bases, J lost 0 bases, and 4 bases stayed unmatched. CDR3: CASSQLAASTDTQYF. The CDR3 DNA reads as TGTGCCAGCAGCCAACTAGCGGCCAGCACAGATACGCAGTATTTT.

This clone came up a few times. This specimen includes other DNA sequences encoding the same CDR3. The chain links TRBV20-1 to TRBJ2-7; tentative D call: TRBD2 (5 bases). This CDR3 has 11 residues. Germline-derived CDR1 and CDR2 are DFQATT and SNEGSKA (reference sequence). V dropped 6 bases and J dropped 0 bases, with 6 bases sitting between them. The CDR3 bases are TGCAGTGCGAGGGACTCCTACGAGCAGTACTTC. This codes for CSARDSYEQYF.

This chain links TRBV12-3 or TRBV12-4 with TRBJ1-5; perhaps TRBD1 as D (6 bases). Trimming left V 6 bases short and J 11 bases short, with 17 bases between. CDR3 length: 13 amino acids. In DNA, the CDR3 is TGTGCCAGCAGCAGGGACATTATGTTGGCCCAGCATTTT. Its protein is CASSRDIMLAQHF.

The CDR3 spells CASSPEGRTDTQYF. In DNA form, the CDR3 reads TGTGCCAGCAGCCCGGAGGGCCGGACAGATACGCAGTATTTT. The V call is TRBV13, the J call TRBJ2-3, with D possibly matching TRBD2 (6 bases). V shed 5 bases and J shed 3 bases, with 12 bases lying between them. The germline CDR1 and CDR2 sequences are PRHDT and FYEKMQ (reference sequence). CDR3 length: 14 amino acids.